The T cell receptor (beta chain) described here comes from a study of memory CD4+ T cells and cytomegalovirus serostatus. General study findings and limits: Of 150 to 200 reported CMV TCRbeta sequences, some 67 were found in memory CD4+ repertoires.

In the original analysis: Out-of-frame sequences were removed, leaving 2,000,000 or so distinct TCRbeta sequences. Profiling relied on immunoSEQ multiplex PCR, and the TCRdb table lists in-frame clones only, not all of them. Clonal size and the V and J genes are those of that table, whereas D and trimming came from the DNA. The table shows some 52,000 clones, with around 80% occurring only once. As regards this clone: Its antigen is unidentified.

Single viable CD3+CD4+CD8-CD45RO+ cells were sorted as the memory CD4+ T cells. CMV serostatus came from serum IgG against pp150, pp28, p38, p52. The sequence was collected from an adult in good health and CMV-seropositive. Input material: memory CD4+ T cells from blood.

As DNA, the CDR3 is TGTGCCAGCAGCTTCTCAAGCACCGGGGAGCTGTTTTTT. Translated: CASSFSSTGELFF. The chain couples TRBV7-9 to TRBJ2-2; unclear D gene. The CDR3 length is 13 residues. Germline V gives CDR1 SEHNR, CDR2 FQNEAQ (reference sequence). The V and J ends lost 3 bases and 4 bases respectively, with 6 bases between them.